Below, 27 T cell receptor beta chains from the same sample are listed, as sequenced in a study of T cell responses to AZD1222 COVID-19 vaccine. Repertoires were generated with immunoSEQ multiplex PCR, while TCRdb's copy carries only in-frame clones and drops some. Here the sample spans approximately 130,000 clones, around 85% being singletons. The sequencing used peripheral blood, collected on day 0 of AZD1222 vaccination. The receptors shown here come from an adult in good health.

The rearrangement joins TRBV7-6 to TRBJ1-2, with D perhaps matching TRBD1 (5 bases). Germline CDR1 reads SGHVS; CDR2 reads FNYEAQ. V shed 3 bases and J shed 3 bases, with 8 bases lying between them. The CDR3 has 13 amino acids. CDR3: CASSFGTDYGYTF. CDR3 DNA sequence: TGTGCCAGCAGCTTCGGGACTGACTATGGCTACACCTTC.

The chain joins TRBV25-1 to TRBJ1-1; no reliable D call. This CDR3 comprises 17 residues. Deletions cut 2 bases from V and 2 bases from J, with 18 bases between. CDR1 is MGHDK, CDR2 SYGVNS, per germline. The chain's CDR3 is CASSEPFGEGGNTEAFF. The CDR3 coding sequence is TGTGCCAGCAGTGAACCCTTTGGGGAGGGAGGTAACACTGAAGCTTTCTTT.

The chain links TRBV19 to TRBJ1-6, with 8 bases aligning to TRBD1. CDR3 size: 16 residues. V lost 6 bases and J lost 5; bases outside the gene matches: 9. Germline-derived CDR1 and CDR2 are LNHDA and SQIVND (reference sequence). CDR3 sequence reads: CASSPGRGRDNSPLHF. In DNA form, the CDR3 reads TGTGCCAGTAGCCCGGGCAGGGGGCGCGATAATTCACCCCTCCACTTT. Full variable domain (outside the CDR3, taken from reference TRBV19 and TRBJ1-6): DGGITQSPKYLFRKEGQNVTLSCEQNLNHDAMYWYRQDPGQGLRLIYYSQIVNDFQKGDIAEGYSVSREKKESFPLTVTSAQKNPTAFYLCASSPGRGRDNSPLHFGNGTRLTVT.

The gene calls are TRBV28 and TRBJ1-4; no reliable D call. V lost 7 bases and J lost 8, with 11 bases in between. CDR1 is MDHEN and CDR2 is SYDVKM in the germline V gene. This CDR3 region has 12 residues. As DNA, the CDR3 is TGTGCCAGCATGGACCAAGGGGAAAAACTGTTTTTT. Encoded protein: CASMDQGEKLFF.

The chain links TRBV3-1 (or the pseudogene TRBV3-2) to TRBJ2-1; perhaps TRBD2 as D (6 bases). This CDR3 has 16 residues. V was cut by 0 bases and J by 4 bases, with 13 bases left in between. Per germline, CDR1 LGHDT and CDR2 YNNKEL (reference sequence). CDR3 loop: CASSQDPGGAYNEQFF. The CDR3 nucleotides read TGTGCCAGCAGCCAAGATCCCGGGGGAGCTTACAATGAGCAGTTCTTC.

This clone appeared a few times. V and J are TRBV18 and TRBJ2-7; TRBD1 or TRBD2 may be the D gene (5 bases each). This CDR3 region has 14 residues. Germline V gene sequence: CDR1 KGHSH, CDR2 LQKENI. Trimming took off 6 bases at V and 2 bases at J, with 14 bases between the two ends. Written as DNA, the CDR3 is TGTGCCAGCTCCTTTGGGACGGATACCTACGAGCAGTACTTC. The encoded protein is CASSFGTDTYEQYF.

The chain employs TRBV5-5 and TRBJ2-5; 10 positions agree with TRBD1. The length of the CDR3 is 13 residues. Looked up from germline, CDR1 is SGHKS and CDR2 is YYEKEE (reference sequence). The chain's CDR3 is CGTRTGGSETQYF. The CDR3 DNA is TGTGGAACCAGGACAGGGGGATCAGAGACCCAGTACTTC.

This clone has just one count. This chain links TRBV7-2 with TRBJ1-6; TRBD1 matches 7 bases. This CDR3 has 16 amino acids. J gave up 5 bases and V 1 base, and 5 bases lay outside the gene matches. From germline, CDR1 is SGHTA and CDR2 FQGNSA. The CDR3 nucleotides are TGTGCCAGCAGCTTAGTCTGGGACAGCGATAATTCACCCCTCCACTTT. Its translation: CASSLVWDSDNSPLHF.

This clone was picked up one time. The J gene is TRBJ2-7, the V gene TRBV6-2 or TRBV6-3; 10 bases are a match to TRBD2. This CDR3 contains 17 residues. The germline CDR1 and CDR2 sequences are MNHEY and SVGEGT. The V and J ends lost 5 bases and 0 bases, in that order; junction bases with no gene match: 10. In DNA, the CDR3 is TGTGCCAGCAGTCCGTGGACTAGCGGTTATAGCTCCTACGAGCAGTACTTC. It is translated as CASSPWTSGYSSYEQYF.

The CDR3 is CASSQSSYNEQFF. The CDR3, as DNA: TGCGCCAGCAGCCAGAGCTCCTACAATGAGCAGTTCTTC. The chain is built from TRBV4-3 and TRBJ2-1, with D unresolved. The CDR3 runs to 13 residues. Germline-derived CDR1 and CDR2 are LGHNA and YSLEER. The germline V and J ends were trimmed by 3 bases and 0 bases, with 3 bases remaining between them.

The chain has TRBV9 and TRBJ2-5, with 7 bases fitting TRBD2. Germline lookup yields CDR1 SGDLS and CDR2 YYNGEE. The CDR3 is made up of 17 amino acids. The V segment lost 0 bases and the J segment 5 bases; nucleotides outside the gene matches: 13. The CDR3 loop is CASSVATGSGGRETQYF. CDR3 nucleotide sequence: TGTGCCAGCAGCGTAGCCACGGGATCCGGGGGGAGGGAGACCCAGTACTTC.

The chain combines TRBV3-1 (or the pseudogene TRBV3-2) with TRBJ2-7; D is undetermined. V lost 2 bases to trimming and J lost 3 bases, with 5 bases between them. CDR1 is LGHDT, CDR2 YNNKEL, per germline (reference sequence). The CDR3 runs to 12 residues. In DNA, the CDR3 is TGTGCCAGCAGCCAACGGCGCTACGAGCAGTACTTC. As protein: CASSQRRYEQYF.

The chain links TRBV9 to TRBJ2-7, with D possibly called TRBD1 or TRBD2 (5 bases each). V was clipped by 6 bases and J by 2 bases, with 15 bases between them. This CDR3 has 14 amino acids. In germline, CDR1 is SGDLS, CDR2 YYNGEE. Here the CDR3 reads CASNPGPSAYEQYF. The CDR3, as DNA: TGTGCCAGCAATCCGGGACCATCGGCCTACGAGCAGTACTTC.

The V gene is TRBV5-1, the J gene TRBJ2-7; 11 positions match TRBD1. V lost 0 bases, J lost 3 bases, and 17 bases stayed unmatched. The CDR3 consists of 20 residues. Germline V gene sequence: CDR1 SGHRS, CDR2 YFSETQ. In DNA, the CDR3 is TGCGCCAGCAGCTTGGCCAGGACAGGGGGCGAAACCCCGTTTAGCTACGAGCAGTACTTC. Its translation: CASSLARTGGETPFSYEQYF.

V is TRBV19 and J is TRBJ1-6; unclear D gene. Between the trimmed V and J ends, which lost 10 bases and 0 bases, there was a span of 10 bases. CDR1 LNHDA and CDR2 SQIVND come from the germline V gene (reference sequence). The CDR3 is 14 residues long. The CDR3 DNA reads TGTGCCACCCGAGGGATCTCCTATAATTCACCCCTCCACTTT. This encodes CATRGISYNSPLHF.

CDR3 region: CASSPEWESYEQYF. The DNA of the CDR3 is TGTGCCAGCAGCCCAGAGTGGGAATCCTACGAGCAGTACTTC. The chain employs TRBV5-8 and TRBJ2-7; D unresolved. Germline values: CDR1 SGHTS, CDR2 YDEGEE. Trimming removed 4 bases at V and 1 base at J, with 12 bases between. The CDR3 has 14 residues.

The chain is built from TRBV7-2 and TRBJ1-5; 10 positions match TRBD1. This CDR3 contains 15 residues. The germline V gene encodes CDR1 SGHTA and CDR2 FQGNSA. The V gene end was trimmed by 6 bases and the J gene end by 5 bases; junction bases not matched to a gene: 7. DNA of the CDR3: TGTGCCAGCAGGCCCGACAGGGGGCTAGATCAGCCCCAGCATTTT. Amino acid sequence: CASRPDRGLDQPQHF.

Notes on this clone: A junction end diverges from the germline sequence, so it may reflect a read error. The CDR3 here is CAWSVGAYGQYF. CDR3 DNA: TGTGCCTGGAGTGTGGGAGCTTACGGGCAGTACTTC. The chain employs TRBV30 and TRBJ2-7, with TRBD2 as a possible D gene (5 bases). The CDR3 extends over 12 amino acids. Germline V gene data show CDR1 as GTSNPN and CDR2 as SVGIG (reference sequence).

The chain combines TRBV15 with TRBJ2-2, with a tentative D call TRBD2 (7 bases). Per germline, CDR1 LNHNV and CDR2 YYDKDF (reference sequence). The CDR3 consists of 17 residues. Trimming took 0 bases from V and 7 from J, leaving 18 bases between them. CDR3 nucleotides: TGTGCCACCAGCAGAGACATAGTGAACGGGGGGCTCGGGGAGCTGTTTTTT. Translated, it gives CATSRDIVNGGLGELFF.

The J gene is TRBJ1-6, the V gene TRBV5-4, with D uncertain. Trimming shortened V by 7 bases and J by 3 bases, and 17 bases separated the two germline ends. Germline CDR1 is SGHNT and CDR2 is YYREEE (reference sequence). This CDR3 spans 16 amino acids. CDR3 DNA: TGTGCCAGCCACCCGTGGGCGGGAGTCTATAATTCACCCCTCCACTTT. The encoded protein is CASHPWAGVYNSPLHF.

The V call is TRBV24-1, the J call TRBJ2-2; 7 bases are shared with TRBD1. Germline loops: CDR1 KGHDR, CDR2 SFDVKD. V lost 9 bases, J lost 4 bases, and 16 bases stayed unmatched. This CDR3 has 17 amino acids. The CDR3 loop is CATRSTSGQETTGELFF. The CDR3 coding sequence is TGTGCCACCCGAAGTACGTCCGGACAGGAGACCACCGGGGAGCTGTTTTTT.

This chain uses TRBV5-1 with TRBJ1-2; D remains unclear. V gave up 0 bases and J gave up 7 bases, with 4 bases separating them. CDR3 length: 11 amino acids. CDR1 and CDR2 (germline): SGHRS, YFSETQ. CDR3 nucleotide sequence: TGCGCCAGCAGCTTGGCCGGTGGCTACACCTTC. This encodes CASSLAGGYTF.

The V call is TRBV28, the J call TRBJ2-3; 9 bases map to TRBD2. CDR3 size: 14 residues. V lost 6 bases, J lost 6 bases, and 7 bases stayed unmatched. Germline V gives CDR1 MDHEN, CDR2 SYDVKM. The CDR3 region is CASSFSGGTDTQYF. The CDR3 DNA reads as TGTGCCAGCAGCTTTAGCGGGGGAACGGATACGCAGTATTTT.

This chain connects TRBV6-6 to TRBJ2-5, with 11 bases that match TRBD2. V lost 6 bases and J lost 4; bases outside the gene matches: 4. The germline CDR1 and CDR2 sequences are MNHNY and SVGAGI (reference sequence). The CDR3 totals 14 residues. The chain's CDR3 is CASSGTSGGETQYF. Written as DNA, the CDR3 is TGTGCCAGCAGCGGGACTAGCGGTGGAGAGACCCAGTACTTC.

V and J are TRBV6-2 or TRBV6-3 and TRBJ2-3; no clear D gene. The V gene's germline CDR1 is MNHEY and CDR2 SVGEGT. CDR3 length: 14 amino acids. V was clipped by 0 bases and J by 10 bases, with 14 bases between them. The CDR3 is CASSYSSTLGAQYF. CDR3 coding DNA: TGTGCCAGCAGTTACTCCTCGACCCTCGGTGCGCAGTATTTT.

This chain connects TRBV30 to TRBJ1-1; D is unclear. CDR1 and CDR2 (germline): GTSNPN, SVGIG (reference sequence). The germline V and J ends were trimmed by 2 bases and 1 base, with 5 bases remaining between them. The CDR3 is 12 amino acids. This CDR3 is CAWSWGNTEAFF. The CDR3 DNA reads as TGTGCCTGGAGTTGGGGGAACACTGAAGCTTTCTTT.

J is TRBJ2-7 and V is TRBV29-1; possible D gene TRBD1, 5 bases. The CDR3 is 14 residues long. Trimming took 4 bases from V and 1 from J, leaving 14 bases between them. Germline V gene sequence: CDR1 SQVTM, CDR2 ANQGSEA. The CDR3 coding sequence is TGCAGCGTTGTATGGGGCGACCCTTCCTACGAGCAGTACTTC. This translates into CSVVWGDPSYEQYF.